This TCR beta chain was captured by sequencing in a study of Ad26.COV2.S vaccination and SARS-CoV-2 variants. Clones were read by immunoSEQ multiplex PCR, and TCRdb kept only the in-frame ones, dropping some. Of about 440,000 clones in the sample, about 90% were seen once. Treatment denoted: roughly 19 received Ad26.COV2.S at low or high dose, single or two shots; a few received placebo; per-sample allocation not given. Specimens were obtained on day 63 following the first vaccine or placebo injection. Germline values: CDR1 MRHNA, CDR2 SNTAGT. Trimming left V 7 bases short and J 9 bases short, with 20 bases between. This CDR3 has 14 amino acids.

The receptor comes from a person between 18 and 59 years old who received the Ad26.COV2.S COVID-19 vaccine or a placebo. This chain uses TRBV6-4 with TRBJ2-3; weak D call: TRBD2 (6 bases). Sequenced material: peripheral blood, taken in a trial of Ad26.COV2.S vaccine versus placebo. CDR3 DNA sequence: TGTGCCAGCACCGCCGGGAGTACGGATTTGACGCAGTATTTT. It codes for CASTAGSTDLTQYF.